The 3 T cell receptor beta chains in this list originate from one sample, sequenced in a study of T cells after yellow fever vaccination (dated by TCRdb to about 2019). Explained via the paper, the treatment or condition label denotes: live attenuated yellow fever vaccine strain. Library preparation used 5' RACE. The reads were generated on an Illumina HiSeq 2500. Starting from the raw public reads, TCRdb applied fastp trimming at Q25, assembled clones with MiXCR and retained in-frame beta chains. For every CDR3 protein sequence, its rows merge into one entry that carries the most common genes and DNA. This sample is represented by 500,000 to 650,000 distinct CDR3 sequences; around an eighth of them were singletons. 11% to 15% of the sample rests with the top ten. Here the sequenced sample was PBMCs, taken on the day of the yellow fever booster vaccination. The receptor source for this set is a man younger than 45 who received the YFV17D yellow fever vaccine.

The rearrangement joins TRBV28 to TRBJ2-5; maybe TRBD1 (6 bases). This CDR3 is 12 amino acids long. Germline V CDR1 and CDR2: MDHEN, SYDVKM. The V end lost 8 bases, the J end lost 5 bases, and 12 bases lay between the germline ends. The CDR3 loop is CASCTGMETQYF. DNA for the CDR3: TGTGCCAGCTGCACAGGGATGGAGACCCAGTACTTC.

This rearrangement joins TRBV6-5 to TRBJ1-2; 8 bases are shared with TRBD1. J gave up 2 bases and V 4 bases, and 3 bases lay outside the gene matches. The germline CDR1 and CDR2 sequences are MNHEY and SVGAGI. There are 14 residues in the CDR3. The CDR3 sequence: CASSSTGVNYGYTF. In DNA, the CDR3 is TGTGCCAGCAGTTCGACAGGGGTCAACTATGGCTACACCTTC.

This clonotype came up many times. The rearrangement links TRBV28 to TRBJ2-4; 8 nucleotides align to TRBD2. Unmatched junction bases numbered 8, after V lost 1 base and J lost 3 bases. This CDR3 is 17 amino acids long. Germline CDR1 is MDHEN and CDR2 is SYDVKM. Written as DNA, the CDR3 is TGTGCCAGCAGTTTATCCCAGCAACGGGGGGGCAAAAACATTCAGTACTTC. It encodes CASSLSQQRGGKNIQYF.